These 18 T cell receptor beta chains came from one sample sequenced in a study of PD-L1 blockade in urothelial cancer. Sequenced by immunoSEQ multiplex PCR; TCRdb stores in-frame clones only, minus some. The profile shows roughly 45,000 clones, 83% of them singletons. Noted time point: peripheral blood 6 weeks after treatment start. Sequenced material: PBMCs, taken around atezolizumab (anti-PD-L1) treatment. These receptors all stem from a man aged 55 to 70 with urothelial cancer.

This clone was seen repeatedly, ten times or more. A junction boundary mismatches the germline segment, possibly from a read error. This chain uses TRBV30 with TRBJ1-3, with 8 bases fitting TRBD1. Germline V CDR1 and CDR2: GTSNPN, SVGIG (reference sequence). This CDR3 is built from 13 residues. CDR3 DNA: TGTGCCTGGGAGCCGGGACAGGACAAACCCCCTAGATTT. Translated, it gives CAWEPGQDKPPRF.

This clone was recorded once. The chain combines TRBV5-6 with TRBJ2-7; D not resolved. V dropped 7 bases and J dropped 3 bases, with 11 bases sitting between them. Germline V CDR1 and CDR2: SGHDT, YYEEEE. CDR3 length: 12 residues. The CDR3 loop is CASLRSGYEQYF. CDR3 nucleotide sequence: TGTGCCAGCCTCCGCTCGGGCTACGAGCAGTACTTC.

The chain recombines TRBV7-8 with TRBJ2-7; a possible D gene is TRBD1 (6 bases). V was trimmed by 1 base and J by 6 bases, leaving 13 bases between them. The CDR3 has 14 amino acids. Germline V gene sequence: CDR1 SGHVS, CDR2 FQNEAQ. The CDR3 DNA reads TGTGCCAGCAGCTTAGTCAGGGGTTATGGCGAGCAGTACTTC. The encoded protein is CASSLVRGYGEQYF.

The J gene is TRBJ2-3, the V gene TRBV9; D gene ambiguous. CDR3 length: 14 amino acids. Germline lookup yields CDR1 SGDLS and CDR2 YYNGEE. The germline V and J ends were trimmed by 7 bases and 5 bases, with 17 bases remaining between them. CDR3 sequence: CASRLDPTRDTQYF. In DNA, the CDR3 is TGTGCCAGCCGACTCGATCCAACCCGAGATACGCAGTATTTT.

This clone appeared a single time. This chain uses TRBV6-5 with TRBJ2-1, with 7 bases aligning to TRBD2. Per germline, CDR1 MNHEY and CDR2 SVGAGI. The CDR3 contains 14 residues. The trim removed 2 bases at V and 6 bases at J, leaving 4 bases unmatched. The CDR3 DNA follows: TGTGCCAGCAGTTACGCGGGGGAGGGCAATGAGCAGTTCTTC. It yields the protein CASSYAGEGNEQFF.

V is TRBV29-1 and J is TRBJ1-1; D remains ambiguous. Germline V gene lookup returns CDR1 SQVTM and CDR2 ANQGSEA. The CDR3 is 14 residues long. The V end lost 3 bases, the J end lost 8 bases, and 19 bases lay between the germline ends. DNA for the CDR3: TGCAGCGTTGACAAGGAGGGAACGGGCCCCGAAGCTTTCTTT. Translation: CSVDKEGTGPEAFF.

The chain uses TRBV28 and TRBJ2-7, with 9 bases that match TRBD1. Per germline, CDR1 MDHEN and CDR2 SYDVKM. The CDR3 runs to 15 residues. Trimming cost V 5 bases and J 2 bases; bases outside gene matches: 7. CDR3 nucleotide sequence: TGTGCCAGCAGTCCCCCCGGGACAGGGACCTACGAGCAGTACTTC. It encodes CASSPPGTGTYEQYF.

The CDR3 nucleotides read TGTGCCAGCAGCAAAACAGGGGGGGGGCGGAATTCACCCCTCCACTTT. Its translation: CASSKTGGGRNSPLHF. The chain combines TRBV14 with TRBJ1-6, with 8 positions matching TRBD1. The CDR3 has 16 residues. The V segment lost 5 bases and the J segment 7 bases; nucleotides outside the gene matches: 10. From germline, CDR1 is SGHDN and CDR2 FVKESK.

CDR3 DNA: TGTGCCAGCAGTTTCACTAGCGAAGAGACCCAGTACTTC. Translation: CASSFTSEETQYF. The chain recombines TRBV28 with TRBJ2-5, with 7 positions matching TRBD2. The CDR3 is 13 amino acids. Trimming cost V 3 bases and J 3 bases; bases outside gene matches: 1. The germline CDR1 and CDR2 sequences are MDHEN and SYDVKM.

The chain combines TRBV4-1 with TRBJ1-6; 7 positions agree with TRBD1. V was pared by 1 base and J by 4 bases, with 7 bases of the junction left unmatched. The CDR3 runs to 17 residues. Germline V CDR1 and CDR2: MGHRA, YSYEKL. The CDR3 sequence is CASSQVGTVRYNSPLHF. CDR3 bases: TGCGCCAGCAGCCAAGTGGGGACAGTAAGGTATAATTCACCCCTCCACTTT.

The rearrangement uses TRBV5-1 and TRBJ2-7; 7 positions agree with TRBD2. V shed 4 bases and J 3 bases; nucleotides not matched to a gene: 4. The V gene's germline CDR1 is SGHRS and CDR2 YFSETQ. CDR3 size: 13 residues. The CDR3 reads CASSLRGDYEQYF. As DNA, the CDR3 is TGCGCCAGCAGCCTCCGGGGGGACTACGAGCAGTACTTC.

V is TRBV6-1 and J is TRBJ2-7; a possible D gene is TRBD1 (6 bases). The CDR3 contains 14 residues. Germline-derived CDR1 and CDR2 are MNHNS and SASEGT. The ends were cut back, 1 base at V and 1 base at J, with 8 bases in the middle. This CDR3 is CASSEVDRSYEQYF. The CDR3 region has the DNA TGTGCCAGCAGTGAAGTGGACAGATCCTACGAGCAGTACTTC.

V gene TRBV29-1 combines with J gene TRBJ1-5, with 9 positions matching TRBD1. The germline V gene has CDR1 SQVTM and CDR2 ANQGSEA. Losses at the gene ends were 5 bases for V and 1 base for J; bases not matched to a gene: 6. The CDR3 has 15 amino acids. The CDR3 here is CSVREGTGSNQPQHF. For the CDR3, the DNA is TGCAGCGTTCGAGAGGGGACAGGGAGCAATCAGCCCCAGCATTTT.

V gene TRBV6-5 combines with J gene TRBJ2-1, with 10 bases lining up with TRBD2. CDR1 and CDR2 from the germline V gene are MNHEY and SVGAGI. V was pared by 6 bases and J by 6 bases, with 8 bases of the junction left unmatched. This CDR3 contains 15 residues. The CDR3 is CASSLPSGGVNEQFF. CDR3 DNA: TGTGCCAGCAGCCTCCCTAGCGGGGGTGTCAATGAGCAGTTCTTC.

The V gene is TRBV28, the J gene TRBJ1-5; 10 bases align to TRBD1. The CDR3 is made up of 17 amino acids. V dropped 5 bases and J dropped 6; count of bases not matched to a gene: 13. Germline loops: CDR1 MDHEN, CDR2 SYDVKM. CDR3 loop: CASSPIRQGASGQPQHF. CDR3 in DNA: TGTGCCAGCAGTCCAATACGACAGGGGGCAAGTGGTCAGCCCCAGCATTTT.

The V and J genes are TRBV19 and TRBJ2-7; TRBD1 agrees at 7 bases. With 4 bases clipped from V and 2 bases from J, the junction kept 5 bases outside the gene matches. The V gene's germline CDR1 is LNHDA and CDR2 SQIVND (reference sequence). This CDR3 contains 14 residues. The DNA of the CDR3 is TGTGCCAGTAGTAGACGGGACAGCACCTACGAGCAGTACTTC. It specifies CASSRRDSTYEQYF.

The chain couples TRBV7-9 to TRBJ1-6; D is unclear. The V gene lost 5 bases and the J gene lost 2 bases, with 7 bases spanning the gap. This CDR3 spans 14 amino acids. The germline V gene encodes CDR1 SEHNR and CDR2 FQNEAQ (reference sequence). As DNA, the CDR3 is TGTGCCAGCAGCATAAGCGCCTATAATTCACCCCTCCACTTT. It yields the protein CASSISAYNSPLHF.

CDR3 residues: CASSFPRGTVETQYF. CDR3 DNA sequence: TGTGCCAGCAGTTTTCCCCGCGGCACCGTGGAGACCCAGTACTTC. The chain has TRBV28 and TRBJ2-5; D is unresolved. CDR3 length equals 15 residues. The germline gives CDR1 MDHEN, CDR2 SYDVKM. V lost 3 bases and J 5 bases, leaving 16 bases between the germline ends.